This T cell receptor (beta chain) was identified in a study of cytomegalovirus exposure and HLA in healthy donors. Study in general: HLA-typed donors contributed 65 million to 95 million unique TCRs, which were held in an early data release.

Both 60 Vbeta primers and 13 Jbeta primers went into the PCR. Produced via immunoSEQ multiplex PCR; TCRdb's table is partial and in-frame only. Of around 170,000 clones listed, 65% to 85% were seen once; the top ten hold approximately 1.3%. This receptor was identified in a girl aged 5-17 years in good health and CMV-seropositive. Sequencing was performed on PBMCs.

The CDR3 loop reads CASSLAGSGTSHSEQYF. The CDR3 nucleotides read TGTGCCAGCAGCTTGGCTGGCTCGGGGACTAGCCACTCCGAGCAGTACTTC. The chain combines TRBV5-4 with TRBJ2-7; TRBD2 aligns across 9 bases. Germline V gene data show CDR1 as SGHNT and CDR2 as YYREEE (reference sequence). CDR3 size: 17 residues. With 0 bases clipped from V and 6 bases from J, the junction kept 13 bases outside the gene matches.